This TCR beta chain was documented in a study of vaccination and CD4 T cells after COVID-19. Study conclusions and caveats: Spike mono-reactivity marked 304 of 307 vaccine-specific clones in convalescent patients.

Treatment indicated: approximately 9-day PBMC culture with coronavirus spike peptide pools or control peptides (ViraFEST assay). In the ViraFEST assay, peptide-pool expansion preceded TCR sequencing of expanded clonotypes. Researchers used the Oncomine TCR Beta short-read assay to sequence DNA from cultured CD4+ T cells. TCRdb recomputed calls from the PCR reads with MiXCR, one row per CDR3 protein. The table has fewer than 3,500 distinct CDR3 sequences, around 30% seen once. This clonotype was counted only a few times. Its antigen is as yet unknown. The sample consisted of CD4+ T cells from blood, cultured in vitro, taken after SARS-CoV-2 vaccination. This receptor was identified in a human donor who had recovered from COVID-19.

In DNA, the CDR3 is TGTGCCAGCACCAAGGGACAGAGCAATCAGCCCCAGCATTTT. Its translation is CASTKGQSNQPQHF. The rearrangement joins TRBV28 to TRBJ1-5, with TRBD1 matching 7 bases. This CDR3 spans 14 amino acids. Germline values: CDR1 MDHEN, CDR2 SYDVKM. V gave up 7 bases and J gave up 1 base; unmatched junction bases: 4.